One sample yielded the 12 T cell receptor beta chains listed below, sequenced in a study of HIV-infected patients and healthy controls. All unsorted peripheral T cells were captured because whole blood was used without fractionation. cDNA was made from 500 ng RNA using alpha and beta constant primers. Separate chain-specific third strand synthesis with multiplexing indices produced the alpha and beta libraries. Using its own MiXCR run on the 5' RACE reads, TCRdb lists one record per CDR3 protein. The sample yields 15,000 to 20,000 distinct CDR3 sequences, about 8.3% seen once. Material for sequencing was blood. These receptors originate from an adult in good health.

This clonotype was recorded many times. The chain combines TRBV29-1 with TRBJ1-2, with 9 bases matching TRBD1. J gave up 3 bases and V 6 bases, and 8 bases lay outside the gene matches. CDR1 is SQVTM and CDR2 is ANQGSEA in the germline V gene. The CDR3 totals 14 residues. DNA for the CDR3: TGCAGCGTCGCTGACAGGGGGTTAGACTATGGCTACACCTTC. Translation: CSVADRGLDYGYTF.

This clonotype was picked up many times. The rearrangement joins TRBV14 to TRBJ2-2; the D gene is possibly TRBD1 (6 bases). The CDR3 length is 17 residues. Germline loops: CDR1 SGHDN, CDR2 FVKESK. Trimming cost V 5 bases and J 2 bases, with 18 bases left between them. CDR3 bases: TGTGCCAGCAGCTCACGTTCCGGGACAAGTAACACCGGGGAGCTGTTTTTT. Its protein product is CASSSRSGTSNTGELFF.

This clonotype was counted only a few times. The rearrangement uses TRBV29-1 and TRBJ2-3; no clear D gene. Trimming left V 0 bases short and J 3 bases short, with 7 bases between. The CDR3 is 13 residues long. The germline gives CDR1 SQVTM, CDR2 ANQGSEA. The DNA for the CDR3 is TGCAGCGTTGAAGATTTGGCGACAGATACGCAGTATTTT. Residues: CSVEDLATDTQYF.

This clonotype came up many times. The CDR3 sequence: CASSLASGNQETQYF. The CDR3 DNA reads TGCGCCAGCAGCTTGGCCTCAGGCAACCAAGAGACCCAGTACTTC. The rearrangement uses TRBV5-1 and TRBJ2-5; D remains ambiguous. Germline values: CDR1 SGHRS, CDR2 YFSETQ. This CDR3 is 15 amino acids long. Trimming removed 0 bases from V and 0 bases from J, with 9 bases in between.

Many counts were recorded for this clonotype. This sequence joins TRBV29-1 and TRBJ2-1; 7 bases agree with TRBD1. With 4 bases clipped from V and 8 bases from J, the junction kept 11 bases outside the gene matches. Germline V CDR1 and CDR2: SQVTM, ANQGSEA. The CDR3 is made up of 14 amino acids. CDR3 region: CSVVRDSLSHEQFF. Here the CDR3 DNA reads TGCAGCGTTGTTCGGGACAGTCTTAGTCATGAGCAGTTCTTC.

CDR3 amino acids: CASSPLAGWADTQYF. The CDR3, as DNA: TGTGCCAGCAGCCCTCTGGCTGGGTGGGCGGATACGCAGTATTTT. J is TRBJ2-3 and V is TRBV11-3; D unresolved. CDR1 and CDR2 from the germline V gene are SGHNT and YENEEA. This CDR3 comprises 15 residues. Trimming removed 5 bases from V and 6 bases from J, with 18 bases in between.

This clonotype was seen many times. The chain joins TRBV13 to TRBJ2-3; weak D call: TRBD1 (6 bases). The CDR3 runs to 14 residues. Trimming removed 6 bases at V and 5 bases at J, with 15 bases between. In germline, CDR1 is PRHDT, CDR2 FYEKMQ (reference sequence). The CDR3 bases are TGTGCCAGCAGGGGGGCAGGGATCGAAGATACGCAGTATTTT. Its protein is CASRGAGIEDTQYF.

Many counts were recorded for this clonotype. J is TRBJ2-3 and V is TRBV4-2, with D unclear. Germline V CDR1 and CDR2: LGHNA, YNFKEQ. Trimming removed 1 base at V and 3 bases at J, with 11 bases between. The CDR3 has 15 amino acids. The CDR3 here is CASSQGRPGTDTQYF. CDR3 nucleotide sequence: TGTGCCAGCAGCCAAGGACGCCCTGGAACAGATACGCAGTATTTT.

This clonotype was seen repeatedly, ten times or more. The chain uses TRBV5-5 and TRBJ2-4, with D possibly TRBD1 on 6 matching bases. The length of the CDR3 is 14 residues. Germline CDR1 is SGHKS and CDR2 is YYEKEE (reference sequence). V was pared by 1 base and J by 15 bases, with 20 bases between. CDR3: CASSLNFGTPWAYF. The CDR3 DNA is TGTGCCAGCAGCTTGAATTTTGGGACACCTTGGGCGTACTTC.

This clonotype has ten or more counts. The CDR3 DNA is TGTGCCAGCAGCTTACAGACAGGCCAAGAGACCCAGTACTTC. It yields the protein CASSLQTGQETQYF. The chain is built from TRBV7-2 and TRBJ2-5; a weak D match, TRBD1 (6 bases). Looked up from germline, CDR1 is SGHTA and CDR2 is FQGNSA. The V gene lost 2 bases and the J gene lost 1 base, with 8 bases spanning the gap. This CDR3 region has 14 residues.

This clonotype has at least ten counts. This sequence joins TRBV4-1 and TRBJ1-2; D remains ambiguous. The length of the CDR3 is 14 residues. Trimming removed 0 bases from V and 2 bases from J, with 7 bases in between. Germline values: CDR1 MGHRA, CDR2 YSYEKL. The DNA for the CDR3 is TGCGCCAGCAGCCAAGATTCCAGGAACTATGGCTACACCTTC. Amino acids: CASSQDSRNYGYTF.

By proportion, this clonotype is medium-sized (0.01 to 0.1%). The V call is TRBV29-1, the J call TRBJ2-4, with D uncertain. Germline V gene sequence: CDR1 SQVTM, CDR2 ANQGSEA. V was clipped by 1 base and J by 2 bases, with 6 bases between them. The CDR3 spans 13 residues. The DNA for the CDR3 is TGCAGCGTTGAAGTCCAGCCCAAAAACATTCAGTACTTC. Translated, it gives CSVEVQPKNIQYF.